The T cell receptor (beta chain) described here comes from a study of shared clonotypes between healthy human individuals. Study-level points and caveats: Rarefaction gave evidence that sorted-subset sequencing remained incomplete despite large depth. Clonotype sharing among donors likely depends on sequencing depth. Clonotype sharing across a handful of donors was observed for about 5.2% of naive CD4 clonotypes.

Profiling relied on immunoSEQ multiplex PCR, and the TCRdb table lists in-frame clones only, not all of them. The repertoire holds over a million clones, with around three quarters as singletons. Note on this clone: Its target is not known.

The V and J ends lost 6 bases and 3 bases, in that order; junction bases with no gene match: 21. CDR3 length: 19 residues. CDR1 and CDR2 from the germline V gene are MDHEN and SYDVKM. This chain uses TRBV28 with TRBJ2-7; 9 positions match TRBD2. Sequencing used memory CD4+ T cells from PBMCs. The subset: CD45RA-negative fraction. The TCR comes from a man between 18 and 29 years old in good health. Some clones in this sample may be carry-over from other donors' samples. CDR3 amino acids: CASSPTAGALAGKLYEQYF. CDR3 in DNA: TGTGCCAGCAGCCCCACCGCGGGGGCCCTAGCGGGAAAGCTCTACGAGCAGTACTTC. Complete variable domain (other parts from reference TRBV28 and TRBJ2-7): DVKVTQSSRYLVKRTGEKVFLECVQDMDHENMFWYRQDPGLGLRLIYFSYDVKMKEKGDIPEGYSVSREKKERFSLILESASTNQTSMYLCASSPTAGALAGKLYEQYFGPGTRLTVT.